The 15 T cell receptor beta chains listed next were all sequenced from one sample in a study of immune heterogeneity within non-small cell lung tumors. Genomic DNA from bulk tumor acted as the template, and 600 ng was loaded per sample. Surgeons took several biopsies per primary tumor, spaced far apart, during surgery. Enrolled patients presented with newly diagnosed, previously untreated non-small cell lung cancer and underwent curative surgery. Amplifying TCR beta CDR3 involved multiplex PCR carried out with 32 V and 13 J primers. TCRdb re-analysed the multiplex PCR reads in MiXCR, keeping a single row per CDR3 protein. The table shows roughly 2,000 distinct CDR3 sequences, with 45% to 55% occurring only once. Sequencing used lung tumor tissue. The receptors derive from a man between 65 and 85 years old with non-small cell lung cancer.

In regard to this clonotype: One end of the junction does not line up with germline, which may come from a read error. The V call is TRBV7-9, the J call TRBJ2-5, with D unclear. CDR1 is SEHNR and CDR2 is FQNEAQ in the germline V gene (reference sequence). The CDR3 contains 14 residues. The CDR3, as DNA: TGTGCCAGCAGCCAATCAGGCACGATGGAGACTCAGTACTTC. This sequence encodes CASSQSGTMETQYF. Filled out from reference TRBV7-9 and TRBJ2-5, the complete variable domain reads DTGVSQNPRHKITKRGQNVTFRCDPISEHNRLYWYRQTLGQGPEFLTYFQNEAQLEKSRLLSDRFSAERPKGSFSTLEIQRTEQGDSAMYLCASSQSGTMETQYFGPGTRLLVL.

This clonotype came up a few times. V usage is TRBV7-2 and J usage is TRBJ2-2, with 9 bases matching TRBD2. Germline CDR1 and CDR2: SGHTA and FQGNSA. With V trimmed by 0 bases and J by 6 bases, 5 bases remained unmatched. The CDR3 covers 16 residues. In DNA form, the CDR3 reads TGTGCCAGCAGCTTAGCGGGGACTAGCCGCGCCGGGGAGCTGTTTTTT. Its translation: CASSLAGTSRAGELFF.

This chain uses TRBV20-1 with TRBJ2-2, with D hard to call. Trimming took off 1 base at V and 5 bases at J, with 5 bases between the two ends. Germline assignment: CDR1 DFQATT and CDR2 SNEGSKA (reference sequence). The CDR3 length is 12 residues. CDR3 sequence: CSARGRTGELFF. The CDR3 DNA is TGCAGTGCTAGAGGCCGAACCGGGGAGCTGTTTTTT.

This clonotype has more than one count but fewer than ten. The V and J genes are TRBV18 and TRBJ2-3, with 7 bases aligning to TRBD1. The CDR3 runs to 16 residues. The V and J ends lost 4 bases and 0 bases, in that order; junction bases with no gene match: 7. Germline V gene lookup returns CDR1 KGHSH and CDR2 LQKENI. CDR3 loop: CASSQGQEISTDTQYF. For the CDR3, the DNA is TGTGCCAGCTCACAAGGACAGGAAATTAGCACAGATACGCAGTATTTT.

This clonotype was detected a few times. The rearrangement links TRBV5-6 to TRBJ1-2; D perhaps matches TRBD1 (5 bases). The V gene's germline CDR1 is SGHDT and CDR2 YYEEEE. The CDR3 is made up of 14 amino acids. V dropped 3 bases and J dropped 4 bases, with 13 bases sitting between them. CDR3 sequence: CASSSWGGGYGYTF. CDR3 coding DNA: TGTGCCAGCAGCTCCTGGGGGGGGGGCTATGGCTACACCTTC.

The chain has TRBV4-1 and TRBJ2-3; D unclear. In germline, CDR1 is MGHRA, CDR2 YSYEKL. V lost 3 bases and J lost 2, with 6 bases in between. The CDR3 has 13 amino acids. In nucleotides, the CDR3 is TGCGCCAGCAGCCAGATAAACACAGATACGCAGTATTTT. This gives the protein CASSQINTDTQYF.

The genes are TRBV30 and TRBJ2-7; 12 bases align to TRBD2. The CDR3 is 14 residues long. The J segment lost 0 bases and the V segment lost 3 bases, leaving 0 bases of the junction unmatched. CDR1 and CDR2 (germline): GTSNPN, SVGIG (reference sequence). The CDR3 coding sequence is TGTGCCTGGAGGACTAGCGGGAGCTCCTACGAGCAGTACTTC. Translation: CAWRTSGSSYEQYF.

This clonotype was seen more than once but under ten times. CDR3 nucleotide sequence: TGTGCCAGTAGTATGGGGTTGATTTCAGAAAACATTCAGTACTTC. This encodes CASSMGLISENIQYF. The genes are TRBV19 and TRBJ2-4; no clear D gene. This CDR3 comprises 15 residues. From germline, CDR1 is LNHDA and CDR2 SQIVND (reference sequence). Trimming shortened V by 3 bases and J by 5 bases, and 14 bases separated the two germline ends.

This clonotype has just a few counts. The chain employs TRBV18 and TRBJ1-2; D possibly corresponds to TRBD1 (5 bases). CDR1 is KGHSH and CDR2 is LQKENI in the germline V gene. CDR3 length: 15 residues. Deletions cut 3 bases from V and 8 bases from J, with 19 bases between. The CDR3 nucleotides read TGTGCCAGCTCACCGGGTCAAGCGGGGCTGGCGGGCTACACCTTC. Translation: CASSPGQAGLAGYTF.

The chain's CDR3 is CASRRGDRGETEAFF. In DNA, the CDR3 is TGTGCCAGCCGGCGGGGGGACAGGGGAGAAACTGAAGCTTTCTTT. This chain joins TRBV19 and TRBJ1-1, with 10 bases matching TRBD1. Germline CDR1 and CDR2: LNHDA and SQIVND (reference sequence). V trimming: 9 bases; J trimming: 5 bases; junction bases outside the gene matches: 12. The CDR3 runs to 15 residues.

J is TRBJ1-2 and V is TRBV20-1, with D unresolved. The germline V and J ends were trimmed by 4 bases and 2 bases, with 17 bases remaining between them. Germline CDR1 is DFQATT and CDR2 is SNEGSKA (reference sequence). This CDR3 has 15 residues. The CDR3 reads CSAMWSGYTNYGYTF. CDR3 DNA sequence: TGCAGTGCTATGTGGTCCGGTTACACCAACTATGGCTACACCTTC.

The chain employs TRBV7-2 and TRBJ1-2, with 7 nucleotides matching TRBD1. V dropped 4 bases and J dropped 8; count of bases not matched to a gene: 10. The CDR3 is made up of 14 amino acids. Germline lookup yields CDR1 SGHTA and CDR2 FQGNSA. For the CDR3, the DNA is TGTGCCAGCAGCTCCCGAAAGGGGGCAGAGGGCTACACCTTC. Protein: CASSSRKGAEGYTF.

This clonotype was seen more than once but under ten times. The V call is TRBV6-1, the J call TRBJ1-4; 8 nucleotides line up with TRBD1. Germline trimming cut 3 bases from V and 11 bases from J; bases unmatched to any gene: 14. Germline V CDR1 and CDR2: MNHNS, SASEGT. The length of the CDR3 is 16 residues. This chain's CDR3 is CASSDLPGQEIRKLFF. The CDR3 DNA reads TGTGCCAGCAGTGACCTCCCGGGACAGGAGATAAGGAAACTGTTTTTT.

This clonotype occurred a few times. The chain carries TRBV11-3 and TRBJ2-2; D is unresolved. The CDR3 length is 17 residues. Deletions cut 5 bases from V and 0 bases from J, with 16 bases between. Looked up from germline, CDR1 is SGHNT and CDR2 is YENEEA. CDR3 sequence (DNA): TGTGCCAGCAGCCCTAGAGTTACAACTACGAACACCGGGGAGCTGTTTTTT. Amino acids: CASSPRVTTTNTGELFF.

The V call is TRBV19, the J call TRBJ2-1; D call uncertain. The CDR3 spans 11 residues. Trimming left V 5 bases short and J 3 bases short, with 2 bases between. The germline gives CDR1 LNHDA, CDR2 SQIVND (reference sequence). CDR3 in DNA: TGTGCCAGTAGTTACTACAATGAGCAGTTCTTC. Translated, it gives CASSYYNEQFF.